The 10 T cell receptor beta chains below come from one sample, sequenced in a study of identical twins. TCRdb ran MiXCR on the 5' RACE reads and lists one entry per CDR3 protein. The sample shows 540,000 or so distinct CDR3 sequences, approximately 20% of them seen only once. This sample was also put to use in a study of yellow fever vaccine responses in identical twins.

Sequencing input: CD4+ T cells sorted from blood. The receptors were sampled from a woman younger than 30 in good health.

The rearrangement uses TRBV12-3 or TRBV12-4 and TRBJ1-6; D unclear. The CDR3 is 11 residues long. V dropped 6 bases and J dropped 14 bases, with 11 bases sitting between them. CDR3 DNA sequence: TGTGCCAGCAGCCCAGGACCCACCCTCCACTTT. Protein sequence: CASSPGPTLHF.

There are a few counts of this clonotype. The chain couples TRBV18 to TRBJ2-7; D not resolved. V was trimmed by 6 bases and J by 1 base, leaving 10 bases between them. The CDR3 is 13 residues long. Germline CDR1 and CDR2: KGHSH and LQKENI. The CDR3 DNA reads TGTGCCAGCTCCGCGATCAAATCCTACGAGCAGTACGTC. It codes for CASSAIKSYEQYV.

Comment on this clonotype: A much more abundant neighbour one base away suggests this may be a read error. The chain links TRBV7-3 to TRBJ2-1; 13 bases align to TRBD2. J gave up 8 bases and V 4 bases, and 2 bases lay outside the gene matches. This CDR3 has 14 amino acids. The germline V gene has CDR1 SGHTA and CDR2 FQGTGA. The CDR3 spells CASSSGLAGHEQFF. The CDR3 DNA reads as TGTGCCAGCAGCTCGGGACTAGCGGGACATGAGCAGTTCTTC.

The sample holds a few counts of this clonotype. The chain uses TRBV6-1 and TRBJ2-5; possibly TRBD1 for D (6 bases). This CDR3 contains 16 residues. Germline loops: CDR1 MNHNS, CDR2 SASEGT. V lost 6 bases and J 0 bases, leaving 17 bases between the germline ends. CDR3 in DNA: TGTGCCAGCAGACCGCGGACAGCCCGGTACCAAGAGACCCAGTACTTC. Translated: CASRPRTARYQETQYF.

The genes are TRBV14 and TRBJ2-2; 8 bases fit TRBD1. The V gene end was trimmed by 0 bases and the J gene end by 8 bases; junction bases not matched to a gene: 8. The V gene's germline CDR1 is SGHDN and CDR2 FVKESK. The CDR3 consists of 16 residues. CDR3 DNA: TGTGCCAGCAGCCAAGATCTTGGACAGGGTCCGGGGGAGCTGTTTTTT. Its translation is CASSQDLGQGPGELFF.

The chain couples TRBV5-5 to TRBJ2-1; 8 bases fit TRBD2. Germline lookup yields CDR1 SGHKS and CDR2 YYEKEE (reference sequence). V shed 3 bases, J shed 9 bases, and the junction held 20 bases outside the gene matches. The CDR3 is 18 residues long. In DNA form, the CDR3 reads TGTGCCAGCAGCTACCAAATCAGATCCGGGACTAGGGAAGGTGAGCAGTTCTTC. Translated, it gives CASSYQIRSGTREGEQFF.

The chain links TRBV24-1 to TRBJ2-2; the D is unclear. The CDR3 sequence is 14 residues long. Trimming stripped 10 bases from V and 0 bases from J, with 11 bases between. Germline V CDR1 and CDR2: KGHDR, SFDVKD. The DNA of the CDR3 is TGTGCCACGATGCCAACCCCGAACACCGGGGAGCTGTTTTTT. Amino acids: CATMPTPNTGELFF.

The chain links TRBV4-1 to TRBJ1-5; 7 nucleotides line up with TRBD1. V trimming: 1 base; J trimming: 6 bases; junction bases outside the gene matches: 6. CDR3 length: 15 residues. In germline, CDR1 is MGHRA, CDR2 YSYEKL. CDR3 bases: TGCGCCAGCAGCCAAGGGACAGGTGGCTTTCAGCCCCAGCATTTT. Residues: CASSQGTGGFQPQHF.

CDR3 sequence: CATAGTPDGYTF. CDR3 in DNA: TGTGCCACCGCCGGGACCCCGGATGGCTACACCTTC. V is TRBV10-3 and J is TRBJ1-2; weak D call: TRBD1 (5 bases). V shed 10 bases and J shed 6 bases, with 15 bases lying between them. From germline, CDR1 is ENHRY and CDR2 SYGVKD. The CDR3 totals 12 residues.

This chain uses TRBV15 with TRBJ2-2; D remains unclear. Between the trimmed V and J ends, which lost 8 bases and 6 bases, there was a span of 13 bases. Germline V gene sequence: CDR1 LNHNV, CDR2 YYDKDF (reference sequence). This CDR3 comprises 13 residues. The CDR3 is CATSARSSGELFF. The DNA of the CDR3 is TGTGCCACCTCGGCTCGTTCTTCCGGGGAGCTGTTTTTT.